This TCR beta chain was recovered during a study of post-analysis software for immune sequencing data. Study-level information: The disease courses spanned relapsing-remitting, secondary progressive and progressive-relapsing forms of multiple sclerosis.

Unique molecular identifiers had been added to the TCR beta cDNA libraries. TCRdb re-derived calls from the PCR reads in MiXCR, one entry per CDR3 protein. The data hold about 460,000 distinct CDR3 sequences, with under 55% observed a single time. In germline, CDR1 is SQVTM, CDR2 ANQGSEA. V was shortened by 6 bases and J by 2 bases, with 8 bases between the two germline ends. The CDR3 consists of 11 residues. As to this clonotype: What it recognizes is unknown.

Overall study results and limits: About 5 TRBV segments (TRBV5-6, TRBV5-1 and TRBV20-1 among them) occurred more frequently in patients than in controls. When the samples were clustered directly with F measure, those that had been prepared in the same batch showed strong co-clustering.

The sequence was obtained from a girl aged 5 to 17 with multiple sclerosis. The sequencing input was blood. The V gene is TRBV29-1, the J gene TRBJ2-7; unclear D gene. The CDR3 is CSVQTTYEQYF. CDR3 nucleotide sequence: TGCAGCGTCCAGACCACCTACGAGCAGTACTTC.